The following is a T cell receptor (beta chain) sequence with its context. Its target antigen remains unknown. The sample holds no much larger clone one base away, and base qualities are not on file. According to the germline V gene, CDR1 reads SGHRS and CDR2 reads YFSETQ. The CDR3 runs 17 amino acids, cysteine and phenylalanine included. CDR3 DNA is the only sequence kept; it has 51 bases, read in frame from the first base. V drops 1 base and J drops 1 base, leaving 18 bases in between. The immunoSEQ Assay, a bias-controlled multiplex PCR, was used to amplify TCRbeta CDR3 regions from genomic DNA. The published analysis was carried out like this. The number of nucleated cells in each sample was estimated from the amplification of reference gene primers within the assay. To quantify the absolute abundance of each unique TCRbeta CDR3 rearrangement, sequence reads were collapsed and filtered. For each sample, productive Simpson clonality was calculated as the square root of Simpson's diversity index across productive rearrangements. TCRdb mirrors the immuneACCESS table, restricted to in-frame sequences. Some clones are absent from its copies; in checked studies, under half trace to an unresolved V gene, and the reason for the others is unknown. The V and J calls and the clone size are those of that table, but D and trimming were determined from the DNA. The sample records over 85,000 clones, about 79% of which are singletons. Together, the top ten hold 25% of the sample.

This specimen comes from a study of blood T cell repertoires in COVID-19 (dated by TCRdb to 2019 to 2021). Notes on the research overall: Samples from collaborators originated in the United States, Italy and Spain and spanned both the acute and convalescent phases of COVID-19. The material from the prospective study consisted of cDNA or gDNA derived from T cells, B-cell-depleted T cells, or PBMCs. Deeply sampled blood TCRbeta repertoires from subjects exposed to, actively infected with, or recovered from COVID-19 were included in the dataset. The repertoires were released in a freely available public database intended as a resource for research on the immune response to SARS-CoV-2. The samples were drawn from the first 160 participants of the ongoing ImmuneRACE study and from over 950 subjects provided by 6 global collaborators. The sample metadata nearly always contained a de-identified subject ID, COVID-19 status, age in years and sex. Where available, HLA class I and class II types were obtained from metadata supplied by the sample provider rather than from assay-based typing. Overall study results and their limits: The quantity of clinical and demographic metadata differed by source and by participant and was supplied without curation.

Each collaborating institution followed its own protocols to collect whole blood in K2EDTA tubes. For TCRbeta analysis, collaborators shipped samples as frozen whole blood, isolated PBMCs, or DNA extracted from either of those sample types. The chain was built from TRBV5-1 and TRBJ2-7; TRBD2 is possibly the D segment (5 matching bases). The clonotype comes from a man in his fifties or sixties with acute or convalescent COVID-19. The specimen was peripheral blood. The CDR3 protein sequence reads: CASSLPRESAASYEQYF. The bases are TGCGCCAGCAGCTTGCCCCGGGAAAGCGCCGCATCCTACGAGCAGTACTTC.